What follows are 23 T cell receptor beta chains derived from one specimen sequenced in a study of OX40 agonist ivuxolimab in advanced cancers. Some clones are missing from TCRdb's copy, which holds only in-frame ones; the method was immunoSEQ multiplex PCR. The repertoire holds 89,000 or so clones, with almost 90% as singletons. The input for sequencing was CD4+ or CD8+ T cells sorted from blood, taken in a trial of the OX40 agonist ivuxolimab. These receptors were taken from an adult with an advanced solid tumor such as melanoma, head and neck, liver or kidney cancer.

The chain couples TRBV6-1 to TRBJ2-3; the match to TRBD2 covers 11 bases. The CDR3 is made up of 15 amino acids. Trimming took 7 bases from V and 8 from J; bases not matched to a gene: 11. The V gene's germline CDR1 is MNHNS and CDR2 SASEGT. The CDR3 DNA reads TGTGCCAGCACCGGACTAGCGGGCGGGAAGGGTACGCAGTATTTT. Translating gives CASTGLAGGKGTQYF.

This chain connects TRBV5-1 to TRBJ2-5; a weak D match, TRBD2 (6 bases). CDR1 is SGHRS and CDR2 is YFSETQ in the germline V gene. V lost 4 bases to trimming and J lost 5 bases, with 15 bases between them. The CDR3 consists of 14 residues. DNA of the CDR3: TGCGCCAGCAGCGTTAAGGGAGGCGGGGAGACCCAGTACTTC. This codes for CASSVKGGGETQYF.

This chain uses TRBV11-2 with TRBJ2-2, with D possibly being TRBD2 (6 bases). This CDR3 is 14 amino acids long. The germline V and J ends were trimmed by 0 bases and 6 bases, with 8 bases remaining between them. Germline-derived CDR1 and CDR2 are SGHAT and FQNNGV. CDR3 region: CASSLEGTAGELFF. CDR3 nucleotides: TGTGCCAGCAGCTTAGAAGGGACTGCCGGGGAGCTGTTTTTT.

The rearrangement uses TRBV11-3 and TRBJ2-5, with a possible D match to TRBD2 (6 bases). Germline loops: CDR1 SGHNT, CDR2 YENEEA. The CDR3 is 16 residues long. The V gene lost 1 base and the J gene lost 3 bases, with 15 bases spanning the gap. CDR3 nucleotide sequence: TGTGCCAGCAGCTTAGGGGGCCGACTAGTCGAAGAGACCCAGTACTTC. Translation: CASSLGGRLVEETQYF.

Only one count was recorded for this clone. The chain uses TRBV6-1 and TRBJ2-3; D is perhaps TRBD2 (5 bases). V dropped 2 bases and J dropped 7 bases, with 7 bases sitting between them. CDR1 MNHNS and CDR2 SASEGT come from the germline V gene. The CDR3 has 12 residues. The CDR3 region is CASSESGYTQYF. For the CDR3, the DNA is TGTGCCAGCAGTGAATCGGGGTATACGCAGTATTTT.

V and J are TRBV11-2 and TRBJ2-5, with 7 bases that match TRBD2. CDR1 SGHAT and CDR2 FQNNGV come from the germline V gene. V lost 5 bases, J lost 14 bases, and 11 bases stayed unmatched. The CDR3 runs to 12 residues. CDR3 DNA: TGTGCCAGCAGCATAAATCGGGGGGTCTTATACTTC. Encoded protein: CASSINRGVLYF.

This clone was seen a few times. The chain couples TRBV10-2 to TRBJ2-7; 9 nucleotides match TRBD1. The CDR3 contains 16 residues. The J segment lost 2 bases and the V segment lost 5 bases, leaving 10 bases of the junction unmatched. CDR1 WSHSY and CDR2 SAAADI come from the germline V gene. The chain's CDR3 is CASSPTPGTGTYEQYF. CDR3 coding DNA: TGCGCCAGCAGTCCGACACCCGGGACAGGGACCTACGAGCAGTACTTC.

The chain joins TRBV5-6 to TRBJ2-7; TRBD1 agrees at 7 bases. Trimming removed 4 bases from V and 4 bases from J; junction bases left unmatched: 8. The germline V gene encodes CDR1 SGHDT and CDR2 YYEEEE. The CDR3 is made up of 14 amino acids. The CDR3 bases are TGTGCCAGCAGCGTTCGGGACAGCCCTTACGAGCAGTACTTC. Translation: CASSVRDSPYEQYF. Combining the CDR3 with reference TRBV5-6 and TRBJ2-7 gives the whole variable domain DAGVTQSPTHLIKTRGQQVTLRCSPKSGHDTVSWYQQALGQGPQFIFQYYEEEERQRGNFPDRFSGHQFPNYSSELNVNALLLGDSALYLCASSVRDSPYEQYFGPGTRLTVT.

In nucleotides, the CDR3 is TGTGCCAGCAGCTTTACAGTTCCCGAGCAGTACTTC. This codes for CASSFTVPEQYF. The chain uses TRBV7-3 and TRBJ2-7; D is unclear. V lost 3 bases to trimming and J lost 6 bases, with 9 bases between them. Per germline, CDR1 SGHTA and CDR2 FQGTGA. CDR3 length equals 12 residues.

V is TRBV29-1 and J is TRBJ2-3; D gene uncertain. This CDR3 is 14 amino acids long. The germline CDR1 and CDR2 sequences are SQVTM and ANQGSEA. V was trimmed by 1 base and J by 1 base, leaving 9 bases between them. CDR3 sequence: CSVEVSPRTDTQYF. CDR3 DNA sequence: TGCAGCGTTGAAGTCAGTCCCCGCACAGATACGCAGTATTTT.

The chain has TRBV7-2 and TRBJ2-7; D call uncertain. The CDR3 loop spans 14 amino acids. Germline-derived CDR1 and CDR2 are SGHTA and FQGNSA. V lost 1 base and J lost 0, with 7 bases in between. The chain's CDR3 is CASSLEATSYEQYF. CDR3 bases: TGTGCCAGCAGCTTAGAGGCCACCTCCTACGAGCAGTACTTC.

The chain couples TRBV5-4 to TRBJ2-7, with D possibly TRBD1 on 6 matching bases. Per germline, CDR1 SGHNT and CDR2 YYREEE (reference sequence). The V end was cut by 4 bases, the J end by 0 bases, with 17 bases between. The CDR3 runs to 16 residues. The CDR3 nucleotides read TGTGCCAGCAGCGTTCATAGGCAGGGGAGCTCCTACGAGCAGTACTTC. Protein: CASSVHRQGSSYEQYF.

This clone showed up just a few times. The genes are TRBV6-1 and TRBJ1-1; D remains unclear. V was cut by 4 bases and J by 4 bases, with 13 bases left in between. This CDR3 contains 14 residues. Germline loops: CDR1 MNHNS, CDR2 SASEGT. The CDR3 DNA reads as TGTGCCAGCAGTGTCGAGGGTTCAATCACTGAAGCTTTCTTT. Its protein is CASSVEGSITEAFF.

The chain recombines TRBV27 with TRBJ1-4; perhaps TRBD1 as D (5 bases). Looked up from germline, CDR1 is MNHEY and CDR2 is SMNVEV (reference sequence). This CDR3 has 14 amino acids. V lost 2 bases, J lost 7 bases, and 11 bases lay in between. CDR3 residues: CASSLRRGGEKLFF. The CDR3 nucleotides are TGTGCCAGCAGTTTACGCCGGGGGGGTGAAAAACTGTTTTTT. Full variable domain (rest looked up from reference TRBV27 and TRBJ1-4): EAQVTQNPRYLITVTGKKLTVTCSQNMNHEYMSWYRQDPGLGLRQIYYSMNVEVTDKGDVPEGYKVSRKEKRNFPLILESPSPNQTSLYFCASSLRRGGEKLFFGSGTQLSVL.

The gene calls are TRBV5-4 and TRBJ2-7; 8 bases are shared with TRBD1. Germline CDR1 reads SGHNT; CDR2 reads YYREEE (reference sequence). Germline trimming cut 4 bases from V and 3 bases from J; bases unmatched to any gene: 6. The CDR3 is 14 amino acids. The CDR3 nucleotides are TGTGCCAGCAGCCCGGCTGGACAGGGCTACGAGCAGTACTTC. It yields the protein CASSPAGQGYEQYF.

The genes are TRBV7-2 and TRBJ2-5; 7 bases are shared with TRBD1. The CDR3 spans 16 residues. Germline V gene data show CDR1 as SGHTA and CDR2 as FQGNSA. With 2 bases clipped from V and 5 bases from J, the junction kept 11 bases outside the gene matches. CDR3 region: CASSLYGTAVGETQYF. CDR3 coding DNA: TGTGCCAGCAGCTTATATGGGACAGCGGTCGGGGAGACCCAGTACTTC.

The chain is built from TRBV18 and TRBJ2-1; TRBD2 aligns across 15 bases. Germline V gives CDR1 KGHSH, CDR2 LQKENI. The CDR3 extends over 18 amino acids. The junction had 7 bases not matched to a gene; V was cut back by 3 bases and J by 4 bases. The CDR3 region is CASSPRPGTSGRYNEQFF. The CDR3, as DNA: TGTGCCAGCTCACCCCGCCCCGGGACTAGCGGGAGGTACAATGAGCAGTTCTTC. The full variable domain, its missing parts supplied by reference TRBV18 and TRBJ2-1, is NAGVMQNPRHLVRRRGQEARLRCSPMKGHSHVYWYRQLPEEGLKFMVYLQKENIIDESGMPKERFSAEFPKEGPSILRIQQVVRGDSAAYFCASSPRPGTSGRYNEQFFGPGTRLTVL.

The chain recombines TRBV7-6 with TRBJ2-2; 9 bases are shared with TRBD1. CDR1 and CDR2 (germline): SGHVS, FNYEAQ. The CDR3 contains 14 residues. V was pared by 6 bases and J by 7 bases, with 6 bases of the junction left unmatched. CDR3 region: CASSVDRGVGELFF. The DNA for the CDR3 is TGTGCCAGCAGTGTCGACAGGGGGGTCGGGGAGCTGTTTTTT.

CDR3 residues: CASSPGGYTEAFF. The CDR3 DNA reads as TGTGCCAGCAGTCCCGGGGGTTACACTGAAGCTTTCTTT. The J gene is TRBJ1-1, the V gene TRBV28; D possibly corresponds to TRBD1 (5 bases). This CDR3 contains 13 residues. In germline, CDR1 is MDHEN, CDR2 SYDVKM. Deletions cut 5 bases from V and 3 bases from J, with 10 bases between.

There are a few counts of this clone. The chain joins TRBV5-6 to TRBJ1-1; no definite D call. This CDR3 has 12 amino acids. Germline V CDR1 and CDR2: SGHDT, YYEEEE. Trimming removed 3 bases from V and 2 bases from J, with 5 bases in between. The CDR3 nucleotides read TGTGCCAGCAGCTATGCAAACACTGAAGCTTTCTTT. Protein: CASSYANTEAFF.

This rearrangement joins TRBV11-1 to TRBJ1-2, with D hard to call. The length of the CDR3 is 13 residues. V lost 5 bases to trimming and J lost 1 base, with 8 bases between them. Germline assignment: CDR1 SGHAT and CDR2 FQDESV (reference sequence). The CDR3 region is CASSPQRNYGYTF. CDR3 sequence (DNA): TGTGCCAGCAGCCCGCAGCGTAACTATGGCTACACCTTC.

J is TRBJ2-3 and V is TRBV5-6, with 9 bases fitting TRBD2. The CDR3 is 12 amino acids. Trimming cost V 7 bases and J 11 bases; bases outside gene matches: 8. CDR1 and CDR2 from the germline V gene are SGHDT and YYEEEE. In DNA form, the CDR3 reads TGTGCCAGCGGGGTTAGCGGGAGTAGGCAGTATTTT. This codes for CASGVSGSRQYF.

The table lists this clone with a few counts. This chain links TRBV2 with TRBJ1-2; unclear D gene. The CDR3 sequence is 13 residues long. V was cut by 7 bases and J by 4 bases, with 13 bases left in between. Per germline, CDR1 SNHLY and CDR2 FYNNEI. CDR3: CASTKGLVYGYTF. The DNA for the CDR3 is TGTGCCAGCACTAAAGGGTTGGTCTATGGCTACACCTTC.